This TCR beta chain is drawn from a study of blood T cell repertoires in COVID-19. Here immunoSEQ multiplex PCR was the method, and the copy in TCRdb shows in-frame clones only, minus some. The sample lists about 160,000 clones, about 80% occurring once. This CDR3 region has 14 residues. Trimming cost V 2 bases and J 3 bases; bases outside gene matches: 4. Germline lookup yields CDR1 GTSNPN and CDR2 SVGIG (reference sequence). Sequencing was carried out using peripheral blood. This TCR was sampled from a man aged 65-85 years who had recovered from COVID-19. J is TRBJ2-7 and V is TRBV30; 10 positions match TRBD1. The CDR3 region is CAWSPGQGNYEQYF. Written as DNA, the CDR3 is TGTGCCTGGAGTCCGGGACAGGGGAACTACGAGCAGTACTTC.